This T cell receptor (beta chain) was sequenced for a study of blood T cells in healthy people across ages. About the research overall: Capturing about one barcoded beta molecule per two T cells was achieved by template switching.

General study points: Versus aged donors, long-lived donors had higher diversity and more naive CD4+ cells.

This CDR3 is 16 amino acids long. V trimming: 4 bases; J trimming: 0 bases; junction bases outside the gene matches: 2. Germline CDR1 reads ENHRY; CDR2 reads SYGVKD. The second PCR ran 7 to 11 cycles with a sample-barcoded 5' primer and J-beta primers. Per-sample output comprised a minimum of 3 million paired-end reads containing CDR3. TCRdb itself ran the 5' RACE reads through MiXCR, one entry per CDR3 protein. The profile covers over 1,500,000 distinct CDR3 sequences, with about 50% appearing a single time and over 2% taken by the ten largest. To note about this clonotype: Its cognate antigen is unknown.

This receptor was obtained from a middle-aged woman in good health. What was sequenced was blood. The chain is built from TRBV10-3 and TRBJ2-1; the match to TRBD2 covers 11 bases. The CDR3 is CAISVGTSGSYNEQFF. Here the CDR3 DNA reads TGTGCCATCAGTGTCGGGACTAGCGGCTCCTACAATGAGCAGTTCTTC.